The source of this T cell receptor (beta chain) is a study of beta chain features in type 1 diabetes. Study summary: Researchers looked at fewer than 120,000,000 sorted cells across all samples.

The whole isolated RNA underwent reverse transcription, so sequencing captured expressed TCRB transcripts. Average reads for naive, central memory and regulatory T cell samples were about 3.57 million. Using immunoSEQ multiplex PCR, the repertoire was profiled, and TCRdb retains in-frame clones only, with some absent. In the table there are about 180,000 clones, around an eighth of which are singletons. The CDR3 consists of 12 residues. The V gene lost 5 bases and the J gene lost 2 bases, with 7 bases spanning the gap. Germline values: CDR1 MDHEN, CDR2 SYDVKM. Averaging roughly 110 mL, one heparinised blood draw was given by each donor. This clone was recorded a few times.

Sequencing used central memory CD4+ T cells from blood. The sequence was obtained from a woman between 18 and 29 years old in good health. The chain employs TRBV28 and TRBJ2-7; D remains unclear. CDR3 region: CASSLLTYEQYF. In nucleotides, the CDR3 is TGTGCCAGCAGTCTCCTAACCTACGAGCAGTACTTC.